What follows are 25 T cell receptor beta chains derived from one specimen sequenced in a study of blood T cell repertoires in COVID-19. Sequenced by immunoSEQ multiplex PCR; TCRdb stores in-frame clones only, minus some. The table records 300,000 to 350,000 clones, 75% to 90% of them present only once. Source material: PBMCs or T cells enriched from blood (not recorded which). These receptors were collected from a man aged 30-40 years who had recovered from COVID-19.

The sample holds one count of this clone. The gene calls are TRBV5-1 and TRBJ2-1, with D hard to call. The V end was cut by 0 bases, the J end by 6 bases, with 4 bases between. Per the germline V gene, CDR1 is SGHRS and CDR2 is YFSETQ. The CDR3 extends over 12 amino acids. CDR3 nucleotides: TGCGCCAGCAGCTTGGACTTCAATGAGCAGTTCTTC. Amino acids: CASSLDFNEQFF.

The chain employs TRBV11-2 and TRBJ2-7, with unresolved D. Germline assignment: CDR1 SGHAT and CDR2 FQNNGV. V lost 1 base, J lost 3 bases, and 10 bases lay in between. CDR3 length: 14 residues. Written as DNA, the CDR3 is TGTGCCAGCAGCTTAGGACTCCTTCTCTACGAGCAGTACTTC. Translation: CASSLGLLLYEQYF. Filled out from reference TRBV11-2 and TRBJ2-7, the complete variable domain reads EAGVAQSPRYKIIEKRQSVAFWCNPISGHATLYWYQQILGQGPKLLIQFQNNGVVDDSQLPKDRFSAERLKGVDSTLKIQPAKLEDSAVYLCASSLGLLLYEQYFGPGTRLTVT.

Here the CDR3 reads CAWSRTNYGYTF. CDR3 DNA sequence: TGTGCCTGGAGCCGGACAAACTATGGCTACACCTTC. This chain links TRBV30 with TRBJ1-2; D may be TRBD1 (5 bases). The germline CDR1 and CDR2 sequences are GTSNPN and SVGIG (reference sequence). V gave up 3 bases and J gave up 2 bases, with 7 bases separating them. This CDR3 comprises 12 residues.

V is TRBV4-2 and J is TRBJ2-3; TRBD2 agrees at 9 bases. The length of the CDR3 is 16 residues. CDR1 LGHNA and CDR2 YNFKEQ come from the germline V gene. After removal of 4 bases from V and 3 bases from J, the junction contained 8 bases not matched to a gene. Here the CDR3 reads CASSPWAAGGTDTQYF. For the CDR3, the DNA is TGTGCCAGCAGCCCCTGGGCAGCGGGGGGTACAGATACGCAGTATTTT.

CDR3 in amino acids: CASRTRQGEGYTF. The CDR3 DNA reads TGTGCCAGCAGAACCCGACAGGGTGAGGGCTACACCTTC. The V and J genes are TRBV6-5 and TRBJ1-2, with 7 bases lining up with TRBD1. This CDR3 is built from 13 residues. Germline CDR1 reads MNHEY; CDR2 reads SVGAGI. Trimming took 6 bases from V and 8 from J; bases not matched to a gene: 9.

This sequence joins TRBV27 and TRBJ2-3; TRBD2 might be the D (5 bases). This CDR3 has 12 residues. Germline V gene lookup returns CDR1 MNHEY and CDR2 SMNVEV (reference sequence). V dropped 8 bases and J dropped 7 bases, with 13 bases sitting between them. The CDR3 loop reads CASAPGWNTQYF. The CDR3 nucleotides read TGTGCCAGCGCCCCGGGGTGGAATACGCAGTATTTT.

This clone was seen a handful of times. This sequence joins TRBV30 and TRBJ2-1; 7 nucleotides agree with TRBD1. This CDR3 contains 15 residues. The J segment lost 0 bases and the V segment lost 3 bases, leaving 5 bases of the junction unmatched. CDR1 and CDR2 (germline): GTSNPN, SVGIG (reference sequence). The CDR3 protein is CAWRDNRGSYNEQFF. Here the CDR3 DNA reads TGTGCCTGGAGAGACAACAGGGGCTCCTACAATGAGCAGTTCTTC.

Only one count was recorded for this clone. CDR3 sequence reads: CASSLQGTLNTEAFF. CDR3 nucleotide sequence: TGCGCCAGCAGCTTACAGGGGACCCTGAACACTGAAGCTTTCTTT. This rearrangement joins TRBV5-1 to TRBJ1-1; 7 bases agree with TRBD1. CDR3 length equals 15 residues. Unmatched junction bases numbered 4, after V lost 2 bases and J lost 0 bases. Germline CDR1 SGHRS, CDR2 YFSETQ.

This chain uses TRBV11-2 with TRBJ1-1; maybe TRBD1 (6 bases). V lost 1 base and J lost 5, with 14 bases in between. The germline gives CDR1 SGHAT, CDR2 FQNNGV. CDR3 length: 15 amino acids. The CDR3, as DNA: TGTGCCAGCAGCTTAGCGGGGGGGCAGGGGACTGAAGCTTTCTTT. Translating it yields CASSLAGGQGTEAFF.

Only a few counts were recorded for this clone. The chain employs TRBV21-1 and TRBJ2-7; the tabulated D call, TRBD2, remains unverified against the DNA. TRBV21-1 corresponds to a pseudogene. The CDR3 contains 15 residues. CDR3 DNA: TGTGCCAGCAGCAAAGCGAGGCGAGCCTCCTACGAGCAGTACTTC. Encoded protein: CASSKARRASYEQYF.

DNA of the CDR3: TGCGCCAGCAGCCAAGAAGGGCGACAGGAGCGCTCTGGAAACACCATATATTTT. This sequence encodes CASSQEGRQERSGNTIYF. V is TRBV4-1 and J is TRBJ1-3, with D perhaps TRBD1 (6 bases). Per germline, CDR1 MGHRA and CDR2 YSYEKL. V gave up 0 bases and J gave up 0 bases, with 15 bases separating them. CDR3 size: 18 residues.

The rearrangement uses TRBV28 and TRBJ1-5; D gene ambiguous. Germline CDR1 and CDR2: MDHEN and SYDVKM. The CDR3 runs 14 residues. V was trimmed by 7 bases and J by 4 bases, leaving 14 bases between them. CDR3 sequence: CASKNPLENQPQHF. CDR3 sequence (DNA): TGTGCCAGCAAAAACCCTTTGGAGAATCAGCCCCAGCATTTT.

The CDR3 loop is CASSLGLQGGETQYF. The CDR3 DNA reads TGCGCCAGCAGCTTAGGGTTACAGGGTGGGGAGACCCAGTACTTC. This sequence joins TRBV5-1 and TRBJ2-5, with a weak D call TRBD1 (6 bases). This CDR3 contains 15 residues. Germline CDR1 reads SGHRS; CDR2 reads YFSETQ. The V end was cut by 2 bases, the J end by 5 bases, with 16 bases between.

This chain joins TRBV3-1 (or the pseudogene TRBV3-2) and TRBJ1-6, with D unresolved. CDR1 LGHDT and CDR2 YNNKEL come from the germline V gene (reference sequence). The CDR3 contains 15 residues. Trimming cost V 3 bases and J 7 bases, with 13 bases left between them. The CDR3 loop reads CASSHGRRENSPLHF. The CDR3 DNA sequence: TGTGCCAGCAGCCATGGGCGACGGGAAAATTCACCCCTCCACTTT.

The rearrangement links TRBV19 to TRBJ1-4; D remains unclear. Germline CDR1 is LNHDA and CDR2 is SQIVND (reference sequence). This CDR3 spans 16 amino acids. Trimming stripped 0 bases from V and 8 bases from J, with 16 bases between. In DNA, the CDR3 is TGTGCCAGTAGTATAGATGCGTCTTCCCTCGGGGAAAAACTGTTTTTT. Translation gives CASSIDASSLGEKLFF.

This chain joins TRBV20-1 and TRBJ2-7, with D tentatively TRBD2 (5 bases). CDR3 length: 11 amino acids. Trimming took off 3 bases at V and 5 bases at J, with 8 bases between the two ends. Germline loops: CDR1 DFQATT, CDR2 SNEGSKA (reference sequence). CDR3 amino acids: CSASPGNEQYF. The DNA for the CDR3 is TGCAGTGCTAGTCCCGGGAACGAGCAGTACTTC.

V gene TRBV7-2 combines with J gene TRBJ1-1; the D gene is possibly TRBD1 (6 bases). CDR3 size: 13 residues. Trimming shortened V by 4 bases and J by 6 bases, and 12 bases separated the two germline ends. Germline V gives CDR1 SGHTA, CDR2 FQGNSA. This CDR3 reads CASSYRVSPEAFF. Here the CDR3 DNA reads TGTGCCAGCAGCTACAGGGTGAGCCCTGAAGCTTTCTTT.

A note on this clone: Other DNA sequences within the sample encode an identical CDR3. V usage is TRBV5-1 and J usage is TRBJ1-1; 7 nucleotides align to TRBD1. The V and J ends lost 0 bases and 2 bases, in that order; junction bases with no gene match: 1. Per germline, CDR1 SGHRS and CDR2 YFSETQ. CDR3 length: 14 amino acids. The CDR3 is CASSLDRGNTEAFF. The CDR3 nucleotides are TGCGCCAGCAGCTTGGACAGGGGCAACACTGAAGCTTTCTTT.

The rearrangement joins TRBV18 to TRBJ2-5; D is unclear. Deletions cut 0 bases from V and 4 bases from J, with 6 bases between. Germline V gene data show CDR1 as KGHSH and CDR2 as LQKENI. The CDR3 extends over 13 amino acids. The CDR3 loop reads CASSPPSGETQYF. The CDR3 region has the DNA TGTGCCAGCTCACCACCGTCCGGAGAGACCCAGTACTTC. The full variable domain, with the rest looked up from reference TRBV18 and TRBJ2-5, is NAGVMQNPRHLVRRRGQEARLRCSPMKGHSHVYWYRQLPEEGLKFMVYLQKENIIDESGMPKERFSAEFPKEGPSILRIQQVVRGDSAAYFCASSPPSGETQYFGPGTRLLVL.

The chain carries TRBV11-3 and TRBJ1-2; unclear D gene. The CDR3 runs 16 residues. Germline V gene data show CDR1 as SGHNT and CDR2 as YENEEA. With 0 bases removed from V and 1 base from J, the gap between germline ends came to 12 bases. The CDR3 spells CASSLDHREINYGYTF. The DNA of the CDR3 is TGTGCCAGCAGCTTAGATCATCGAGAGATTAACTATGGCTACACCTTC.

V gene TRBV28 combines with J gene TRBJ1-2, with a possible D match to TRBD1 (6 bases). Germline V gives CDR1 MDHEN, CDR2 SYDVKM. The CDR3 spans 12 residues. The germline V and J ends were trimmed by 4 bases and 6 bases, with 9 bases remaining between them. The CDR3 DNA reads TGTGCCAGCAGTTCTCGGACAGATGGCTACACCTTC. Residues: CASSSRTDGYTF.

This rearrangement joins TRBV7-3 to TRBJ1-2, with D tentatively TRBD1 (5 bases). V lost 5 bases to trimming and J lost 3 bases, with 16 bases between them. The CDR3 totals 15 residues. CDR1 is SGHTA, CDR2 FQGTGA, per germline. This CDR3 reads CASSLNSGRDYGYTF. DNA for the CDR3: TGTGCCAGCAGCCTCAACTCAGGGAGGGACTATGGCTACACCTTC.

V usage is TRBV29-1 and J usage is TRBJ2-5; no firm D call. Looked up from germline, CDR1 is SQVTM and CDR2 is ANQGSEA. This CDR3 spans 13 amino acids. With 4 bases removed from V and 1 base from J, the gap between germline ends came to 10 bases. This CDR3 reads CSVVVLFQETQYF. CDR3 DNA sequence: TGCAGCGTTGTTGTACTCTTCCAAGAGACCCAGTACTTC. Full variable domain (rest looked up from reference TRBV29-1 and TRBJ2-5): SAVISQKPSRDICQRGTSLTIQCQVDSQVTMMFWYRQQPGQSLTLIATANQGSEATYESGFVIDKFPISRPNLTFSTLTVSNMSPEDSSIYLCSVVVLFQETQYFGPGTRLLVL.

This clone was seen a single time. The chain is built from TRBV2 and TRBJ1-1; D remains ambiguous. The V gene lost 7 bases and the J gene lost 2 bases, with 11 bases spanning the gap. Germline V gene data show CDR1 as SNHLY and CDR2 as FYNNEI. There are 13 residues in the CDR3. CDR3 amino acids: CASIRTANTEAFF. The CDR3 nucleotides read TGTGCCAGCATTCGAACAGCTAACACTGAAGCTTTCTTT.

V and J are TRBV18 and TRBJ1-4; D is ambiguous. The germline V and J ends were trimmed by 1 base and 7 bases, with 22 bases remaining between them. From germline, CDR1 is KGHSH and CDR2 LQKENI. The CDR3 sequence is 18 residues long. The CDR3 DNA follows: TGTGCCAGCTCACCACGACGGTCTGAAACCGGGTTTGGTGAAAAACTGTTTTTT. Encoded protein: CASSPRRSETGFGEKLFF.